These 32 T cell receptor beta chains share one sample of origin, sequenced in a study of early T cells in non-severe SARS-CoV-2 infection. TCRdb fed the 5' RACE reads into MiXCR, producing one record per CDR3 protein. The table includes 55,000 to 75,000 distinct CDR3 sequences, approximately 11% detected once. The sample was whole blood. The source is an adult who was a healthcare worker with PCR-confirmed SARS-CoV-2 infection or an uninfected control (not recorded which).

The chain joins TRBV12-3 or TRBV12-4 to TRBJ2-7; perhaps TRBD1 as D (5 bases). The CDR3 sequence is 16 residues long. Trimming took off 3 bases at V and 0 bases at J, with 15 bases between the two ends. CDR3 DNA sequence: TGTGCCAGCAGTTTCCGGCGACAGCGTACCTCCTACGAGCAGTACTTC. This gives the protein CASSFRRQRTSYEQYF.

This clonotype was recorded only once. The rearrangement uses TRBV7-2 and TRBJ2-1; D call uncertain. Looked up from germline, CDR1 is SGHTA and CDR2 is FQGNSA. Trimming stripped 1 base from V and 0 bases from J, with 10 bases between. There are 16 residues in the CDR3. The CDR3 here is CASSLGTRSSYNEQFF. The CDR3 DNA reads TGTGCCAGCAGCTTAGGCACCAGGAGCTCCTACAATGAGCAGTTCTTC.

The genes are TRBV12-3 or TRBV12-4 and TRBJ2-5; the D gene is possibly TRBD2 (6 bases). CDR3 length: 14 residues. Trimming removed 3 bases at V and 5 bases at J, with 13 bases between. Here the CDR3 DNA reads TGTGCCAGCAGTTTCGGGGGATGGGGTGAGACCCAGTACTTC. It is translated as CASSFGGWGETQYF.

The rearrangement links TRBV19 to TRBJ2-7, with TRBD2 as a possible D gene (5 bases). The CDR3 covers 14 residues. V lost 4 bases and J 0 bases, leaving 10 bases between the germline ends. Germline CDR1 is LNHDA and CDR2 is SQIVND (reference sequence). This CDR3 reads CASSTRDSSYEQYF. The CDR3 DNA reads TGTGCCAGTAGTACCCGGGATTCCTCCTACGAGCAGTACTTC.

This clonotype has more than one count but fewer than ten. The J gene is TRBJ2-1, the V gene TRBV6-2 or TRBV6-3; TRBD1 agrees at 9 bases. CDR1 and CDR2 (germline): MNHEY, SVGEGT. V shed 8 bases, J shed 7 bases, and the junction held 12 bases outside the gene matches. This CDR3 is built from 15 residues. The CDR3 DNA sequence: TGTGCCAGCGAAAACCGGGACAGGGACAAGAATGAGCAGTTCTTC. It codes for CASENRDRDKNEQFF.

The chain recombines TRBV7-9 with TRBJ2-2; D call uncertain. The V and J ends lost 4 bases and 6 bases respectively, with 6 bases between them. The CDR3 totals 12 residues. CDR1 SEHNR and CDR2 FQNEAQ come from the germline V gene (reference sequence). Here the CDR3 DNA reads TGTGCCAGCAGCTCCGCAGCCGGGGAGCTGTTTTTT. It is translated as CASSSAAGELFF.

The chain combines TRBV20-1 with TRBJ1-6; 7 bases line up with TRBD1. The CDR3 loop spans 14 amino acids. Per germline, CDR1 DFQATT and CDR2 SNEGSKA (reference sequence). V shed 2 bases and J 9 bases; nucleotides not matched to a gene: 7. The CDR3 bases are TGCAGTGCTAGAATGGCAGGGGGAACTTCACCCCTCCACTTT. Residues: CSARMAGGTSPLHF.

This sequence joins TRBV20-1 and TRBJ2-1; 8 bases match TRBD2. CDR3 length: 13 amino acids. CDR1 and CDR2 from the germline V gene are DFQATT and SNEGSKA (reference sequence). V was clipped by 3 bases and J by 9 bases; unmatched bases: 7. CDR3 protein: CSASGGVYGEQFF. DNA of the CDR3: TGCAGTGCTAGCGGGGGGGTCTACGGTGAGCAGTTCTTC.

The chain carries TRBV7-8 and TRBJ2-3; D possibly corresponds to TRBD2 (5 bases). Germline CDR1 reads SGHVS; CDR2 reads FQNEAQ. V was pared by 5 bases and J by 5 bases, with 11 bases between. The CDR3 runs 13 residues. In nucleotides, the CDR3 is TGTGCCAGCAGCCCCCGGAGCGGAGATACGCAGTATTTT. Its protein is CASSPRSGDTQYF. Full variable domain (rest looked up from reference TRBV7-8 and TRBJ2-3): GAGVSQSPRYKVAKRGQDVALRCDPISGHVSLFWYQQALGQGPEFLTYFQNEAQLDKSGLPSDRFFAERPEGSVSTLKIQRTQQEDSAVYLCASSPRSGDTQYFGPGTRLTVL.

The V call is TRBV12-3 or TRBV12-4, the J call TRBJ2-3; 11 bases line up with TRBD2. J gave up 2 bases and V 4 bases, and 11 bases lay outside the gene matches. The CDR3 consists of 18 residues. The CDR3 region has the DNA TGTGCCAGCAGTTCCTATTTACCGGGACTAGCGGACACAGATACGCAGTATTTT. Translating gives CASSSYLPGLADTDTQYF.

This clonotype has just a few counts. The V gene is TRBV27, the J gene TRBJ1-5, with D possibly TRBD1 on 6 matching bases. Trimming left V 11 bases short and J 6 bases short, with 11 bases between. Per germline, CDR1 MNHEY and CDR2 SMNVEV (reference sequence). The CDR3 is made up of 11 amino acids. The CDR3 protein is CAVGGAQPQHF. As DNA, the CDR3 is TGTGCCGTCGGGGGGGCTCAGCCCCAGCATTTT.

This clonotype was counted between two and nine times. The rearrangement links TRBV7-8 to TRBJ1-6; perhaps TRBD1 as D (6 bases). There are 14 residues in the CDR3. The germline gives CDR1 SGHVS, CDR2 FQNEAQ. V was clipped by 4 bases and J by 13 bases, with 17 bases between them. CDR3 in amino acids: CASSYRTDQAPLHF. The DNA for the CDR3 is TGTGCCAGCAGCTACAGGACAGACCAGGCTCCCCTCCACTTT. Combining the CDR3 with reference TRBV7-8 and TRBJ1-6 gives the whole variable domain GAGVSQSPRYKVAKRGQDVALRCDPISGHVSLFWYQQALGQGPEFLTYFQNEAQLDKSGLPSDRFFAERPEGSVSTLKIQRTQQEDSAVYLCASSYRTDQAPLHFGNGTRLTVT.

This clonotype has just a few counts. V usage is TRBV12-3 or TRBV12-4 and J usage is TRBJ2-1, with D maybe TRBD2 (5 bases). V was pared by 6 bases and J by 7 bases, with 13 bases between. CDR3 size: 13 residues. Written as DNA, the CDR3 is TGTGCCAGCAGAGACTCAGCGGTAAATGAGCAGTTCTTC. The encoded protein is CASRDSAVNEQFF.

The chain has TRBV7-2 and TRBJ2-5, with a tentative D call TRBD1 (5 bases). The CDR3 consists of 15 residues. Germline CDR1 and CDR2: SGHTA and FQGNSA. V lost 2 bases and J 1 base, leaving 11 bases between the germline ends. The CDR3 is CASSLSVGPQETQYF. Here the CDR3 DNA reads TGTGCCAGCAGCTTATCAGTGGGGCCCCAAGAGACCCAGTACTTC.

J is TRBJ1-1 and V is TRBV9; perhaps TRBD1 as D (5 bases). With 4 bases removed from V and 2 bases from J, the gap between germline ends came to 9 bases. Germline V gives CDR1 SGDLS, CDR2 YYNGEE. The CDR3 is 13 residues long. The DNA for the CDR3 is TGTGCCAGCAGCTCAGGGATTAACACTGAAGCTTTCTTT. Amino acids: CASSSGINTEAFF.

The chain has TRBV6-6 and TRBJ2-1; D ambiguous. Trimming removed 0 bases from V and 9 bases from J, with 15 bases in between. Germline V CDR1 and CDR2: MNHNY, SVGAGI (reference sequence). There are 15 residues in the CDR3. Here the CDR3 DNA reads TGTGCCAGCAGTTACTCGCGGCAGGCGAAGGGTGAGCAGTTCTTC. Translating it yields CASSYSRQAKGEQFF.

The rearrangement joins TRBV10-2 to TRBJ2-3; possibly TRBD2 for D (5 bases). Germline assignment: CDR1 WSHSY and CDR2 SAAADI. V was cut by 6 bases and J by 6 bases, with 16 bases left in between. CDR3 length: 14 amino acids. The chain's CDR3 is CASRGGSRRDTQYF. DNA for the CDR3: TGCGCCAGCAGGGGCGGGTCCCGACGGGATACGCAGTATTTT.

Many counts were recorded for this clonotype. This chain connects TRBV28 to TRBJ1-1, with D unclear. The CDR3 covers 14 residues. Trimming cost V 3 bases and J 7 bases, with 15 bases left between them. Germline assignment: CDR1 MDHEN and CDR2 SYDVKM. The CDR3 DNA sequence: TGTGCCAGCAGTTTCGGAGGTCTGGGCTTTGAAGCTTTCTTT. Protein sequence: CASSFGGLGFEAFF. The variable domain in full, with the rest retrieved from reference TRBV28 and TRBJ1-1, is DVKVTQSSRYLVKRTGEKVFLECVQDMDHENMFWYRQDPGLGLRLIYFSYDVKMKEKGDIPEGYSVSREKKERFSLILESASTNQTSMYLCASSFGGLGFEAFFGQGTRLTVV.

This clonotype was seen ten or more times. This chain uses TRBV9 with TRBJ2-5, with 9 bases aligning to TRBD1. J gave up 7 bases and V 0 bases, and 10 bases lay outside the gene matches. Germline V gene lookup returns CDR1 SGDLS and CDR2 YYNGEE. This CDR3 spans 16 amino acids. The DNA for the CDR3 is TGTGCCAGCAGCGTAGAGAAGGACAGGGGCCCGGGGACCCAGTACTTC. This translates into CASSVEKDRGPGTQYF.

The CDR3 nucleotides read TGTGCCAGCAGCCCCGCTAGCGCCCCCGTTGTGGAGCAGTACTTC. Its translation is CASSPASAPVVEQYF. V gene TRBV7-6 combines with J gene TRBJ2-7; D is perhaps TRBD2 (6 bases). The CDR3 covers 15 residues. V was pared by 5 bases and J by 7 bases, with 21 bases between. Germline V gene data show CDR1 as SGHVS and CDR2 as FNYEAQ.

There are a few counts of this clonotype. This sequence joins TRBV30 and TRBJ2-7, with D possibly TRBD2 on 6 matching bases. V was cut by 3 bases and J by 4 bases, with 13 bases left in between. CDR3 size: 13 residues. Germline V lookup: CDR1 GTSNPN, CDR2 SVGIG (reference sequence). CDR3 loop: CAWRPVGRYEQYF. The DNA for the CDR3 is TGTGCCTGGAGACCGGTGGGGAGGTACGAGCAGTACTTC.

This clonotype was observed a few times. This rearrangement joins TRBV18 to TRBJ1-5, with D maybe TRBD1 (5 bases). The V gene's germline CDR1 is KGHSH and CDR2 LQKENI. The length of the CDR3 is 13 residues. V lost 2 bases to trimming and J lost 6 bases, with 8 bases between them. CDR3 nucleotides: TGTGCCAGCTCACCAGGGGCGGGTCAGCCCCAGCATTTT. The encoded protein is CASSPGAGQPQHF.

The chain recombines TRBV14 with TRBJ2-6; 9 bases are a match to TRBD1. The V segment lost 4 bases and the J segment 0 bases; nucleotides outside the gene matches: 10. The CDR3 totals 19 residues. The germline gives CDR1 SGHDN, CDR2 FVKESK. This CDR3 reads CASSPGWGTGFSGANVLTF. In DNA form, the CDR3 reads TGTGCCAGCAGCCCTGGATGGGGGACAGGGTTCTCTGGGGCCAACGTCCTGACTTTC. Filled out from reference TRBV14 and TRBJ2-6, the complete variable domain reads EAGVTQFPSHSVIEKGQTVTLRCDPISGHDNLYWYRRVMGKEIKFLLHFVKESKQDESGMPNNRFLAERTGGTYSTLKVQPAELEDSGVYFCASSPGWGTGFSGANVLTFGAGSRLTVL.

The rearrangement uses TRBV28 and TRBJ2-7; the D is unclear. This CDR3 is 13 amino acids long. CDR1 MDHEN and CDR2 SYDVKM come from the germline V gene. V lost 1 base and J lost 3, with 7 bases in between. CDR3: CASSLSSGYEQYF. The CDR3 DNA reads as TGTGCCAGCAGTTTATCCTCGGGCTACGAGCAGTACTTC. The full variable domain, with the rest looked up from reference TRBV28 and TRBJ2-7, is DVKVTQSSRYLVKRTGEKVFLECVQDMDHENMFWYRQDPGLGLRLIYFSYDVKMKEKGDIPEGYSVSREKKERFSLILESASTNQTSMYLCASSLSSGYEQYFGPGTRLTVT.

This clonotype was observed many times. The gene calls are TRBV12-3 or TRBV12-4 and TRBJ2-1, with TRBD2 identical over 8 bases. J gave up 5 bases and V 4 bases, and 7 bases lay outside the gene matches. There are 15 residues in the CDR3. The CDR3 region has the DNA TGTGCCAGCAGTTCACCGGGACTAGGAGACAATGAGCAGTTCTTC. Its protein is CASSSPGLGDNEQFF.

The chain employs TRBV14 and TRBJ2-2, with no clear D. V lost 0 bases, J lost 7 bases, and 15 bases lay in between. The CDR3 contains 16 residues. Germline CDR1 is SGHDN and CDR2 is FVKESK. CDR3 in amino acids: CASSQDAWTTFGELFF. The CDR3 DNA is TGTGCCAGCAGCCAAGACGCGTGGACCACTTTCGGGGAGCTGTTTTTT.

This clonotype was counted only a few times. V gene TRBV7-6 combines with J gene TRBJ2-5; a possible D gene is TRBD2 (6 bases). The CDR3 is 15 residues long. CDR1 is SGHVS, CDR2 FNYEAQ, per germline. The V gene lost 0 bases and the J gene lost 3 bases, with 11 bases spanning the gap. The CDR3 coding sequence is TGTGCCAGCAGCTTAGCTGGGGGACTGAAAGAGACCCAGTACTTC. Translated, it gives CASSLAGGLKETQYF.

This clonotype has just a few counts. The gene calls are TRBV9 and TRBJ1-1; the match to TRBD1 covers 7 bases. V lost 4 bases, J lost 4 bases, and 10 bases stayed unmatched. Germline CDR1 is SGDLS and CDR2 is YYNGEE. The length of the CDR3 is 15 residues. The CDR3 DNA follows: TGTGCCAGCAGCCCTACGGGACAGCCGCTCACTGAAGCTTTCTTT. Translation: CASSPTGQPLTEAFF.

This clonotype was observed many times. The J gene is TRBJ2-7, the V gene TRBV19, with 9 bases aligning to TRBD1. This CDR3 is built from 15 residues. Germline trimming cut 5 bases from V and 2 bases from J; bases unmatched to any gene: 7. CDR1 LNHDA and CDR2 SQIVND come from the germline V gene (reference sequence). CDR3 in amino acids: CASSSSGTGTYEQYF. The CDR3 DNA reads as TGTGCCAGTAGTTCTTCCGGGACAGGGACCTACGAGCAGTACTTC.

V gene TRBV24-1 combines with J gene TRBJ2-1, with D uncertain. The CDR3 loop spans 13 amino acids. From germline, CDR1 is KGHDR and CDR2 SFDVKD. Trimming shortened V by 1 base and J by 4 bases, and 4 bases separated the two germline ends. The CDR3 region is CATSDFRYNEQFF. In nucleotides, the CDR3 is TGTGCCACCAGTGATTTCCGGTACAATGAGCAGTTCTTC.

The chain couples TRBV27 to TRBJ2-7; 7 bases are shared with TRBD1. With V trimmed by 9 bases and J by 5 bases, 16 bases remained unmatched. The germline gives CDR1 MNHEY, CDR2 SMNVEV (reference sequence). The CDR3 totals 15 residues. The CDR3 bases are TGTGCCAGTGCCTCCAGCCGGACAGGCGATAACGAGCAGTACTTC. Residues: CASASSRTGDNEQYF.

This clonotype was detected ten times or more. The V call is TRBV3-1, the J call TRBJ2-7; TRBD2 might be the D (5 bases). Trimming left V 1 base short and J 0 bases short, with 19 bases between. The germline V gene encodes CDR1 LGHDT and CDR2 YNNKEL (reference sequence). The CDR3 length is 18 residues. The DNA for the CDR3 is TGTGCCAGCAGCCAAGCAAATGGTGGCGGGTCTAACTCCTACGAGCAGTACTTC. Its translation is CASSQANGGGSNSYEQYF.